The 22 T cell receptor beta chains given below trace back to one sample, sequenced in a study of post-analysis software for immune sequencing data. For these receptors, no antigen is known. General observations from the study: Four or five TRBV segments were more frequent in patients than controls; TRBV5-6, TRBV5-1 and TRBV20-1 belonged to this group.

Libraries were made from TCR beta cDNA, and they carried unique molecular identifiers. TCRdb reprocessed the PCR reads via MiXCR and lists one record per CDR3 protein. This sample has fewer than 850,000 distinct CDR3 sequences, with more than 45% found just once. The specimen sequenced was blood. The receptors come from a girl aged 10-17 years with multiple sclerosis.

The chain combines TRBV20-1 with TRBJ2-1; the D gene could be TRBD1 or TRBD2 (5 bases each). Trimming took off 5 bases at V and 1 base at J, with 12 bases between the two ends. The germline V gene encodes CDR1 DFQATT and CDR2 SNEGSKA (reference sequence). The CDR3 spans 14 residues. As DNA, the CDR3 is TGCAGTGCTCCGTGGTGGGGGTCCTACAATGAGCAGTTCTTC. It translates to CSAPWWGSYNEQFF.

This clonotype was counted a single time. The rearrangement links TRBV28 to TRBJ2-7, with 10 bases aligning to TRBD2. V shed 7 bases, J shed 4 bases, and the junction held 4 bases outside the gene matches. The CDR3 contains 13 residues. Germline V CDR1 and CDR2: MDHEN, SYDVKM. The CDR3 nucleotides are TGTGCCAGCAAGGGACTAGCGTTATACGAGCAGTACTTC. This sequence encodes CASKGLALYEQYF.

The V gene is TRBV29-1, the J gene TRBJ2-7; 11 bases match TRBD1. The CDR3 is 12 amino acids. Germline V CDR1 and CDR2: SQVTM, ANQGSEA. With 6 bases clipped from V and 5 bases from J, the junction kept 3 bases outside the gene matches. CDR3: CSVGTGGHEQYF. For the CDR3, the DNA is TGCAGCGTCGGGACAGGGGGGCACGAGCAGTACTTC.

The chain uses TRBV2 and TRBJ2-1, with TRBD2 as a possible D gene (5 bases). V dropped 3 bases and J dropped 6 bases, with 24 bases sitting between them. Germline V gene lookup returns CDR1 SNHLY and CDR2 FYNNEI. The CDR3 covers 18 residues. CDR3 protein: CASSDWKARRIWLNEQFF. In DNA form, the CDR3 reads TGTGCCAGCAGTGATTGGAAGGCCCGGAGGATTTGGCTCAATGAGCAGTTCTTC. Full variable domain (outside the CDR3, taken from reference TRBV2 and TRBJ2-1): EPEVTQTPSHQVTQMGQEVILRCVPISNHLYFYWYRQILGQKVEFLVSFYNNEISEKSEIFDDQFSVERPDGSNFTLKIRSTKLEDSAMYFCASSDWKARRIWLNEQFFGPGTRLTVL.

Only a few counts were recorded for this clonotype. The V gene is TRBV20-1, the J gene TRBJ2-4, with D uncertain. Trimming stripped 7 bases from V and 2 bases from J, with 12 bases between. Germline CDR1 DFQATT, CDR2 SNEGSKA (reference sequence). The CDR3 has 13 amino acids. The CDR3, as DNA: TGCAGTGTGATAGCCTACACCAAAAACATTCAGTACTTC. This encodes CSVIAYTKNIQYF.

The chain joins TRBV10-1 to TRBJ1-5; the D gene is possibly TRBD1 (6 bases). Per the germline V gene, CDR1 is WNHNN and CDR2 is SYGVQD (reference sequence). The CDR3 runs to 16 residues. The germline V and J ends were trimmed by 5 bases and 5 bases, with 19 bases remaining between them. For the CDR3, the DNA is TGCGCCAGCAGTACCTACAGGGAGGAGGAGGATCAGCCCCAGCATTTT. Encoded protein: CASSTYREEEDQPQHF.

This chain joins TRBV20-1 and TRBJ2-5; TRBD1 matches 8 bases. V shed 3 bases and J 4 bases; nucleotides not matched to a gene: 4. CDR1 is DFQATT, CDR2 SNEGSKA, per germline (reference sequence). This CDR3 has 13 residues. The CDR3 DNA sequence: TGCAGTGCTAGGGGACAGGTTTTAGAGACCCAGTACTTC. It yields the protein CSARGQVLETQYF.

The chain carries TRBV11-2 and TRBJ2-3, with 7 bases identical to TRBD2. The J segment lost 4 bases and the V segment lost 3 bases, leaving 4 bases of the junction unmatched. CDR1 SGHAT and CDR2 FQNNGV come from the germline V gene. The CDR3 covers 14 residues. The chain's CDR3 is CASSLGRVPDTQYF. The DNA for the CDR3 is TGTGCCAGCAGCTTGGGGAGGGTACCAGATACGCAGTATTTT. Variable domain in full (rest from reference TRBV11-2 and TRBJ2-3): EAGVAQSPRYKIIEKRQSVAFWCNPISGHATLYWYQQILGQGPKLLIQFQNNGVVDDSQLPKDRFSAERLKGVDSTLKIQPAKLEDSAVYLCASSLGRVPDTQYFGPGTRLTVL.

The chain employs TRBV5-5 and TRBJ1-5; D is possibly TRBD1 (6 bases). CDR3 length: 15 residues. Between the trimmed V and J ends, which lost 4 bases and 1 base, there was a span of 12 bases. CDR1 SGHKS and CDR2 YYEKEE come from the germline V gene (reference sequence). The CDR3 DNA is TGTGCCAGCAGCAGGTCCGGGACAAGCAATCAGCCCCAGCATTTT. It specifies CASSRSGTSNQPQHF.

The rearrangement links TRBV20-1 to TRBJ1-1, with D possibly TRBD1 on 5 matching bases. Germline-derived CDR1 and CDR2 are DFQATT and SNEGSKA (reference sequence). The CDR3 extends over 14 amino acids. Trimming shortened V by 3 bases and J by 4 bases, and 15 bases separated the two germline ends. This CDR3 reads CSASSSSGPTEAFF. CDR3 bases: TGCAGTGCTAGCTCGTCATCAGGGCCCACTGAAGCTTTCTTT.

The rearrangement joins TRBV20-1 to TRBJ2-5; 11 positions agree with TRBD2. Trimming cost V 0 bases and J 1 base; bases outside gene matches: 4. This CDR3 region has 16 residues. CDR1 and CDR2 (germline): DFQATT, SNEGSKA (reference sequence). The CDR3 loop is CSARDGSGRAQETQYF. In DNA, the CDR3 is TGCAGTGCTAGAGATGGTAGCGGGAGGGCCCAAGAGACCCAGTACTTC.

The chain joins TRBV12-3 or TRBV12-4 to TRBJ2-4, with unresolved D. The CDR3 contains 17 residues. Trimming pared 4 bases from V and 0 bases from J, leaving 16 bases between. CDR3 bases: TGTGCCAGCAGTTCCTCTGACATTGGGGTAGCCAAAAACATTCAGTACTTC. It encodes CASSSSDIGVAKNIQYF.

V and J are TRBV29-1 and TRBJ1-2; 7 nucleotides line up with TRBD1. Germline V gives CDR1 SQVTM, CDR2 ANQGSEA. Trimming removed 4 bases from V and 2 bases from J; junction bases left unmatched: 7. This CDR3 contains 14 residues. The CDR3 DNA is TGCAGCGTTGGACAGGGAAGGTCGAACTATGGCTACACCTTC. Protein product: CSVGQGRSNYGYTF.

This rearrangement joins TRBV20-1 to TRBJ2-7; tentatively, D is TRBD2 (5 bases). The closer fit of TRBJ2-5 to the DNA end suggests the J call may be wrong. The CDR3 is 12 residues long. The germline V gene has CDR1 DFQATT and CDR2 SNEGSKA (reference sequence). The CDR3, as DNA: TGCAGTGCTGCCAGGACTGTTGAGACCCAGTACTTC. Protein: CSAARTVETQYF.

This rearrangement joins TRBV20-1 to TRBJ2-3, with 11 bases identical to TRBD1. V dropped 3 bases and J dropped 7; count of bases not matched to a gene: 0. CDR3 length equals 12 residues. The V gene's germline CDR1 is DFQATT and CDR2 SNEGSKA (reference sequence). CDR3: CSARDRGHTQYF. The CDR3 DNA reads as TGCAGTGCTAGGGACAGGGGGCATACGCAGTATTTT.

The chain couples TRBV7-6 to TRBJ2-7, with TRBD2 as a possible D gene (7 bases). Germline assignment: CDR1 SGHVS and CDR2 FNYEAQ. The V gene lost 2 bases and the J gene lost 12 bases, with 17 bases spanning the gap. This CDR3 has 13 residues. Here the CDR3 DNA reads TGTGCCAGCAGCTTAAAGGGGGGGGAAACGGCGTACTTC. Protein: CASSLKGGETAYF.

This chain connects TRBV11-3 to TRBJ2-4, with a tentative D call TRBD1 (6 bases). The J call may not be correct, given that the DNA end is closer to TRBJ2-5. CDR1 and CDR2 from the germline V gene are SGHNT and YENEEA. The CDR3 loop spans 14 amino acids. The CDR3 loop is CASSPGAQQETQYF. The CDR3 DNA is TGTGCCAGCAGTCCAGGGGCTCAACAAGAGACCCAGTACTTC.

This clonotype was picked up a small number of times. V gene TRBV7-9 combines with J gene TRBJ1-1, with D hard to call. This CDR3 comprises 13 residues. The germline V and J ends were trimmed by 2 bases and 3 bases, with 7 bases remaining between them. Germline CDR1 SEHNR, CDR2 FQNEAQ (reference sequence). CDR3 in amino acids: CASSLRRDTEAFF. Here the CDR3 DNA reads TGTGCCAGCAGCTTACGGCGGGACACTGAAGCTTTCTTT.

This sequence joins TRBV12-3 or TRBV12-4 and TRBJ1-2; maybe TRBD1 (5 bases). V shed 7 bases and J shed 4 bases, with 22 bases lying between them. The CDR3 runs to 16 residues. The CDR3 sequence: CASTTGGRGSVYGYTF. In DNA, the CDR3 is TGTGCCAGCACTACAGGTGGACGGGGGTCTGTCTATGGCTACACCTTC.

CDR3 residues: CATSDPSGGWGNEQFF. In nucleotides, the CDR3 is TGTGCCACCAGTGATCCTAGCGGCGGATGGGGCAATGAGCAGTTCTTC. The V and J genes are TRBV24-1 and TRBJ2-1; 7 nucleotides match TRBD2. The germline V gene encodes CDR1 KGHDR and CDR2 SFDVKD. Losses at the gene ends were 3 bases for V and 6 bases for J; bases not matched to a gene: 10. This CDR3 region has 16 residues.

A remark on this clonotype: Possible read error: a much larger clone is one base away. The J gene is TRBJ2-5, the V gene TRBV20-1; possibly TRBD1 or TRBD2 for D (7 bases each). Per germline, CDR1 DFQATT and CDR2 SNEGSKA (reference sequence). This CDR3 contains 15 residues. Trimming left V 0 bases short and J 4 bases short, with 15 bases between. The CDR3 sequence: CSARDRRGGGETQYF. The CDR3 DNA is TGCAGTGCTAGAGATCGCAGGGGGGGAGGAGAGACCCAGTACTTC.

For the CDR3, the DNA is TGTGCCAGCAGTTTACACGGCCTAGCGGGAGGGCTTAAAGAGACCCAGTACTTC. As protein: CASSLHGLAGGLKETQYF. The J gene is TRBJ2-5, the V gene TRBV12-3 or TRBV12-4, with TRBD2 matching over 12 bases. The V and J ends lost 2 bases and 3 bases, in that order; junction bases with no gene match: 10. The CDR3 has 18 amino acids.